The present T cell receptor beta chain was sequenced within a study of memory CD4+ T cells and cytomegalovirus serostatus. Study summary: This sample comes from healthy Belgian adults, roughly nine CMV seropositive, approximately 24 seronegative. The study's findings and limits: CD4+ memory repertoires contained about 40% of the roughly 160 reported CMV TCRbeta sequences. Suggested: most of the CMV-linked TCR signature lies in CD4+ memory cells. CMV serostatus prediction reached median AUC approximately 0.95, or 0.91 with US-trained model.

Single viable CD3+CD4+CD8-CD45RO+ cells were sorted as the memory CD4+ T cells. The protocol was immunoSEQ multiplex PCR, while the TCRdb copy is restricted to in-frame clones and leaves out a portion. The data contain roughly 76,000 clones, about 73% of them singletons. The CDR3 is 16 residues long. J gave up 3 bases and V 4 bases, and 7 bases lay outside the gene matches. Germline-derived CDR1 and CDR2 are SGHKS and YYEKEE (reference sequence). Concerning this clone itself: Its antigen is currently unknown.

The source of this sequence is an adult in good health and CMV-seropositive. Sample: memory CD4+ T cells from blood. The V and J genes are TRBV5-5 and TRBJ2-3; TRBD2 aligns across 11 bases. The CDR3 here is CASSQERLAGTDTQYF. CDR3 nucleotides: TGTGCCAGCAGCCAGGAGAGACTAGCGGGGACAGATACGCAGTATTTT.